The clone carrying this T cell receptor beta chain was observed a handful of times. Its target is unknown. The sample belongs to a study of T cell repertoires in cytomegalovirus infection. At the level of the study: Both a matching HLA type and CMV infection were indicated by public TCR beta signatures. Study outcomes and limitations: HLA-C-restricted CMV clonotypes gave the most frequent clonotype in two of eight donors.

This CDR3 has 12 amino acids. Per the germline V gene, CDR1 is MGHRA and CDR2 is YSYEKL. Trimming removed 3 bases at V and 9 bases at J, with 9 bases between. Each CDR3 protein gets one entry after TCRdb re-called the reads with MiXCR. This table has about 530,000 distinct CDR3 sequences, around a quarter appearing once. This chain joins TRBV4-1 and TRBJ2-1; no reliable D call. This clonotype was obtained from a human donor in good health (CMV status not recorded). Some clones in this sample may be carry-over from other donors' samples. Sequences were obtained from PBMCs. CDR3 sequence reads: CASSQFPPEQFF. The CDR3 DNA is TGCGCCAGCAGCCAGTTCCCCCCTGAGCAGTTCTTC.